A single sample gave rise to the 3 T cell receptor beta chains below, sequenced in a study of Graves' ophthalmopathy and Graves' hyperthyroidism. Amplified TCR beta CDR3 regions were obtained using RNA transcripts as template. In the first round, RT-PCR was carried out with HTBI primers, and a multiplex PCR formed the second round. TCRdb recomputed calls from the multiplex PCR reads with MiXCR, one row per CDR3 protein. The sample holds almost 750,000 distinct CDR3 sequences; roughly 41% are singletons and the top ten take 40% to 45%. Material for sequencing was peripheral blood. These receptors all come from an adult man with Graves' ophthalmopathy.

The chain is built from TRBV7-9 and TRBJ2-2, with 7 positions matching TRBD1. CDR1 and CDR2 (germline): SEHNR, FQNEAQ (reference sequence). The CDR3 is 15 amino acids. With V trimmed by 4 bases and J by 6 bases, 8 bases remained unmatched. The CDR3 spells CASSSGTVRAGELFF. The DNA for the CDR3 is TGTGCCAGCAGCTCCGGGACAGTCAGGGCCGGGGAGCTGTTTTTT.

This clonotype was seen at least ten times. This chain uses TRBV10-3 with TRBJ2-7; D ambiguous. Between the trimmed V and J ends, which lost 0 bases and 5 bases, there was a span of 8 bases. The CDR3 runs to 13 residues. Per the germline V gene, CDR1 is ENHRY and CDR2 is SYGVKD. The CDR3 spells CAISESMVHEQYF. CDR3 DNA: TGTGCCATCAGTGAGTCTATGGTTCACGAGCAGTACTTC.

A note on this clonotype: The junction departs from germline at one end; a sequencing error may be responsible. This sequence joins TRBV7-2 and TRBJ2-6; 10 bases fit TRBD1. CDR1 and CDR2 from the germline V gene are SGHTA and FQGNSA. The CDR3 consists of 15 residues. The CDR3 reads CASSPRTGGANVLTF. In DNA, the CDR3 is TGTGCCAGCAGTCCAAGGACAGGGGGGGCTAACGTCCTGACTTTC.